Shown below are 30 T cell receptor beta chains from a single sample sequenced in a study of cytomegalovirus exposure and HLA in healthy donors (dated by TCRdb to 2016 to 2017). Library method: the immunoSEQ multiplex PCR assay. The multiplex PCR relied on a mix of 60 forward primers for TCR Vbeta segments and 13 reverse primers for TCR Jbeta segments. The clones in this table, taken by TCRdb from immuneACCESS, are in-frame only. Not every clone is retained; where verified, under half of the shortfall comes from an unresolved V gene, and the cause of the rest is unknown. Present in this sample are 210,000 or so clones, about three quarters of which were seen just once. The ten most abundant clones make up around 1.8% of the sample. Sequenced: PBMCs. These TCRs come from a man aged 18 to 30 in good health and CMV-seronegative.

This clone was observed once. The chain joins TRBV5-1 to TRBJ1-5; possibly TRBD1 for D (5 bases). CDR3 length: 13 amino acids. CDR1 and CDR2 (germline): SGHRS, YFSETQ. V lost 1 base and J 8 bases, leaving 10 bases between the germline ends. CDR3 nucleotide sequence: TGCGCCAGCAGCTTGTTGGGGGGAGAGCCCCAGCATTTT. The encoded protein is CASSLLGGEPQHF.

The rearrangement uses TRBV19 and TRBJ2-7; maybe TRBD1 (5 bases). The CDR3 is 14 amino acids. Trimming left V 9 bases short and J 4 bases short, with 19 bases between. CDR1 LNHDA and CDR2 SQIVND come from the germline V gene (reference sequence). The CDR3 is CASKQAPNYYEQYF. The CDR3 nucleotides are TGTGCCAGCAAACAGGCCCCGAACTATTACGAGCAGTACTTC.

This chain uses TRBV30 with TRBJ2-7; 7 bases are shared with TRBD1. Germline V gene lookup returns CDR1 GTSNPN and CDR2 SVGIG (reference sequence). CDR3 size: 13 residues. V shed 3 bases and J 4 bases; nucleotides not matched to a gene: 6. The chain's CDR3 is CAWRGGQKYEQYF. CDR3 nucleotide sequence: TGTGCCTGGAGAGGGGGACAGAAATACGAGCAGTACTTC.

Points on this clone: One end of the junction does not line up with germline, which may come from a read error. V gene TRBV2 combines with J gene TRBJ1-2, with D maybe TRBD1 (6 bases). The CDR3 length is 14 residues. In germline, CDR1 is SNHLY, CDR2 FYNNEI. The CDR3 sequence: CASSERRGSYGYTF. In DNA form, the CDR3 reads TGTGCCAGTAGTGAGCGCAGGGGATCCTATGGCTACACCTTC.

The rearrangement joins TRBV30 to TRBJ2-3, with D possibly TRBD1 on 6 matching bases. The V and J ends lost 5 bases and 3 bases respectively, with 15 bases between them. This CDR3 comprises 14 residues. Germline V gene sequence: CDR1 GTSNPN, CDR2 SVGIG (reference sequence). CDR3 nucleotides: TGTGCCTGGGGGATAGGGGGATCTACAGATACGCAGTATTTT. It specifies CAWGIGGSTDTQYF.

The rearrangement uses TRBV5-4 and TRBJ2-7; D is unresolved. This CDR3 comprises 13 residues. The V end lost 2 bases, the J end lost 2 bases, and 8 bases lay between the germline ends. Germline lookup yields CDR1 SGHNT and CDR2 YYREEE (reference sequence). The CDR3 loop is CASSFELTYEQYF. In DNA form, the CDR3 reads TGTGCCAGCAGCTTCGAACTAACCTACGAGCAGTACTTC.

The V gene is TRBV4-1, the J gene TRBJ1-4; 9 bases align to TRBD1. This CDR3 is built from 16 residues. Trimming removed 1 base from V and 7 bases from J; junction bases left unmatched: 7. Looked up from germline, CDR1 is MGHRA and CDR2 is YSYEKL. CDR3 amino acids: CASSQGAGTGTEKLFF. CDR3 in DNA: TGCGCCAGCAGCCAAGGGGCCGGGACAGGGACTGAAAAACTGTTTTTT.

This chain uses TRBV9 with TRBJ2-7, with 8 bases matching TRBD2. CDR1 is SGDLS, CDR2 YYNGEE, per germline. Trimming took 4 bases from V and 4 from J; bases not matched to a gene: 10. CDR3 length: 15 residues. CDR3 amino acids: CASSPGGATTYEQYF. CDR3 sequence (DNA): TGTGCCAGCAGCCCCGGGGGGGCCACCACTTACGAGCAGTACTTC.

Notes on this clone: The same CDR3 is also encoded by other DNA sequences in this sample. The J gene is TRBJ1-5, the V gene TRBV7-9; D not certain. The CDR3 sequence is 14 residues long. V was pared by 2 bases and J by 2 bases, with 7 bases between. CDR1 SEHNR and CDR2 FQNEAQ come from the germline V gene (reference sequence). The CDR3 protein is CASSLSGGNQPQHF. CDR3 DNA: TGTGCCAGCAGCTTAAGCGGGGGCAATCAGCCCCAGCATTTT.

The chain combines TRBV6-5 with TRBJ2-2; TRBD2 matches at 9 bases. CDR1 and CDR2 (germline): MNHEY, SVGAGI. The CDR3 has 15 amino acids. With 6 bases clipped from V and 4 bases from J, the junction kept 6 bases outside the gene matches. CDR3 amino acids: CASSRSGGLTGELFF. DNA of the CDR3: TGTGCCAGCAGCCGTAGCGGGGGTCTCACCGGGGAGCTGTTTTTT.

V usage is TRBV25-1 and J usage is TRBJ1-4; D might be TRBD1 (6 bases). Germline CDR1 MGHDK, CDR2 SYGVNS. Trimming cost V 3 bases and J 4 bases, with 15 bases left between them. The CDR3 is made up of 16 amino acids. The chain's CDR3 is CASSDRVRGINEKLFF. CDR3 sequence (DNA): TGTGCCAGCAGTGACCGGGTGAGGGGGATTAATGAAAAACTGTTTTTT.

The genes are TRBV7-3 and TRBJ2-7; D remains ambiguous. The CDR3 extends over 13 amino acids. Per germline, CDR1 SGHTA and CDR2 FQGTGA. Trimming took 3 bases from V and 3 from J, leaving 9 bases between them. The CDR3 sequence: CASSFVRGYEQYF. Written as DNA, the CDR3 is TGTGCCAGCAGCTTTGTCCGAGGCTACGAGCAGTACTTC.

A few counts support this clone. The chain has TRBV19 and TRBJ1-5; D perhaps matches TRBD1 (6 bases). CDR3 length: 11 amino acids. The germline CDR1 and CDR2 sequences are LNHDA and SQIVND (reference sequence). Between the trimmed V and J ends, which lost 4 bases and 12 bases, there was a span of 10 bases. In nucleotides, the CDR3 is TGTGCCAGTAGTACCGGACAGTTCCAGCATTTT. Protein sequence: CASSTGQFQHF. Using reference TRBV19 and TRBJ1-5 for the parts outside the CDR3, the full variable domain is DGGITQSPKYLFRKEGQNVTLSCEQNLNHDAMYWYRQDPGQGLRLIYYSQIVNDFQKGDIAEGYSVSREKKESFPLTVTSAQKNPTAFYLCASSTGQFQHFGDGTRLSIL.

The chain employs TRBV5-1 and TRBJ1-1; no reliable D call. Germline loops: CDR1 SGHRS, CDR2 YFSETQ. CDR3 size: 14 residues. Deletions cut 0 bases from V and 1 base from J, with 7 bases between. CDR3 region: CASSLDPGNTEAFF. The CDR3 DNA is TGCGCCAGCAGCTTGGATCCGGGGAACACTGAAGCTTTCTTT.

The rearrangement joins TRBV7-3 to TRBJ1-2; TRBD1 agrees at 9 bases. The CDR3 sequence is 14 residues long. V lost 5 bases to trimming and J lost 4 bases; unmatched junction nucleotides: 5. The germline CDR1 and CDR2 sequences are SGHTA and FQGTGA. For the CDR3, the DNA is TGTGCCAGCAGCGAACAGGGGGCTACCTATGGCTACACCTTC. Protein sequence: CASSEQGATYGYTF.

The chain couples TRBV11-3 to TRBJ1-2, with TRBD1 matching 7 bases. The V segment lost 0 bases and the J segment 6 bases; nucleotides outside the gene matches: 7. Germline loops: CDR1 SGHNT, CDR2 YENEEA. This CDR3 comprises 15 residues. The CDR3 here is CASSLEVGGGNGYTF. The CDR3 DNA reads TGTGCCAGCAGCTTAGAGGTTGGAGGGGGCAATGGCTACACCTTC.

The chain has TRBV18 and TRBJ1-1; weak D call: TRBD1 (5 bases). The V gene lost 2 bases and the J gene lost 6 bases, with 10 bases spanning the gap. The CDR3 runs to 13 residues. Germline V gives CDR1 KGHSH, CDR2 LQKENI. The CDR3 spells CASSPVGLSEAFF. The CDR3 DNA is TGTGCCAGCTCACCAGTGGGACTTTCTGAAGCTTTCTTT.

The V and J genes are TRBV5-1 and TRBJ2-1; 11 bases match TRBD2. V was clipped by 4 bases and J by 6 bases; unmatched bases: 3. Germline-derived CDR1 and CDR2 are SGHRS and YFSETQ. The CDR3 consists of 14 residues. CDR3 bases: TGCGCCAGCAGCCTAGCGGGAGGAGCCAATGAGCAGTTCTTC. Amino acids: CASSLAGGANEQFF. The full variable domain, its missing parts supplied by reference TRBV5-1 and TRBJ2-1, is KAGVTQTPRYLIKTRGQQVTLSCSPISGHRSVSWYQQTPGQGLQFLFEYFSETQRNKGNFPGRFSGRQFSNSRSEMNVSTLELGDSALYLCASSLAGGANEQFFGPGTRLTVL.

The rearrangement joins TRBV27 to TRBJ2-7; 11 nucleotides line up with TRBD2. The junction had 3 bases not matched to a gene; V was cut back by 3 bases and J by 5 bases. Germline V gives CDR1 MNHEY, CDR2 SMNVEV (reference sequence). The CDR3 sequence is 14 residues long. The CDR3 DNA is TGTGCCAGCAGTTTTACTAGCGGGAGCGACGAGCAGTACTTC. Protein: CASSFTSGSDEQYF.

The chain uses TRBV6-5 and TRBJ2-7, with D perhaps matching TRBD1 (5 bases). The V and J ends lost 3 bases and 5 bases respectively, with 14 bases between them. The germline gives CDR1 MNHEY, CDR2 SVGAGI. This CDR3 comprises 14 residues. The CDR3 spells CASSYKAGIHEQYF. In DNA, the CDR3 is TGTGCCAGCAGTTATAAGGCAGGGATCCACGAGCAGTACTTC.

The CDR3 loop is CASSLGQGVVYEQYF. In DNA, the CDR3 is TGCGCCAGCAGCTTGGGGCAGGGTGTAGTCTACGAGCAGTACTTC. The chain uses TRBV5-1 and TRBJ2-7; a weak D match, TRBD1 (5 bases). Germline V gene data show CDR1 as SGHRS and CDR2 as YFSETQ. The CDR3 length is 15 residues. The V and J ends lost 0 bases and 3 bases respectively, with 13 bases between them.

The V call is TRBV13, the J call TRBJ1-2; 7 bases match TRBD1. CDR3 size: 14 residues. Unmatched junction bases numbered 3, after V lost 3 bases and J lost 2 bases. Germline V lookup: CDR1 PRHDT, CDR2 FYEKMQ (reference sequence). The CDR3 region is CASSFKGGNYGYTF. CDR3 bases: TGTGCCAGCAGCTTTAAAGGGGGCAACTATGGCTACACCTTC.

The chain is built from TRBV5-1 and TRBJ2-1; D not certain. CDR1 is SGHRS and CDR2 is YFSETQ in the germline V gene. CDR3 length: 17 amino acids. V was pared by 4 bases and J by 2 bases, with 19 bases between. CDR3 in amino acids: CASSNPPPVTAYNEQFF. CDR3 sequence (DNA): TGCGCCAGCAGCAACCCCCCACCGGTTACCGCCTACAATGAGCAGTTCTTC.

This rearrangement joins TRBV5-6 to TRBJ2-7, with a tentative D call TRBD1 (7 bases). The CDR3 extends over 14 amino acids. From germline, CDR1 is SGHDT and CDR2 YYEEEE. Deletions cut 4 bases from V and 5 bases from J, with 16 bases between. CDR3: CASSTRQGLNEQYF. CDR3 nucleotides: TGTGCCAGCAGCACCAGACAGGGACTCAACGAGCAGTACTTC.

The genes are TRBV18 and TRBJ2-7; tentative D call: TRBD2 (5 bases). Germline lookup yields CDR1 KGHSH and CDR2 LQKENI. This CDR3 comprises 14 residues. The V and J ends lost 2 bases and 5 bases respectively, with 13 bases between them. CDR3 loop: CASSPGSLGDEQYF. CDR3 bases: TGTGCCAGCTCACCAGGGTCTCTCGGGGACGAGCAGTACTTC. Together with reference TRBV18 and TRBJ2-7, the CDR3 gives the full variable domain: NAGVMQNPRHLVRRRGQEARLRCSPMKGHSHVYWYRQLPEEGLKFMVYLQKENIIDESGMPKERFSAEFPKEGPSILRIQQVVRGDSAAYFCASSPGSLGDEQYFGPGTRLTVT.

CDR3 sequence (DNA): TGTGCCAGAAGCTTGCGGCCCAGGGGGGTACGGAACACCATATATTTT. Translating gives CARSLRPRGVRNTIYF. J is TRBJ1-3 and V is TRBV5-3; 7 bases are shared with TRBD1. TRBV5-3 is an open reading frame whose function is uncertain. The V gene end was trimmed by 1 base and the J gene end by 7 bases; junction bases not matched to a gene: 11. CDR3 length equals 16 residues.

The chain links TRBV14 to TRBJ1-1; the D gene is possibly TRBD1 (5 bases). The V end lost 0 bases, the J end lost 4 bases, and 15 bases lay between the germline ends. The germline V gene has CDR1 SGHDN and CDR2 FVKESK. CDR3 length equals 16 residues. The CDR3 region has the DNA TGTGCCAGCAGCCAAGACGGACACCTCATGGCCACTGAAGCTTTCTTT. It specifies CASSQDGHLMATEAFF.

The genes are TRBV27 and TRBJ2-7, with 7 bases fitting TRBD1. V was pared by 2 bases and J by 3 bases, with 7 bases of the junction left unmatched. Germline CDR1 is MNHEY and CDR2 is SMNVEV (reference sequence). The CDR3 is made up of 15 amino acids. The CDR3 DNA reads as TGTGCCAGCAGTTTAAGCGACAGGGTAGGCTACGAGCAGTACTTC. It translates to CASSLSDRVGYEQYF.

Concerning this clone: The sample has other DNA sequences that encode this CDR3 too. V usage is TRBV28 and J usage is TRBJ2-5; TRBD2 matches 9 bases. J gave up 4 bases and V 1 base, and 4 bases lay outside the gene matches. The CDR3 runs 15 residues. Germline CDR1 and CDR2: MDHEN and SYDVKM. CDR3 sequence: CASSLSGGGAETQYF. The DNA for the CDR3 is TGTGCCAGCAGTTTATCAGGCGGGGGGGCAGAGACCCAGTACTTC.

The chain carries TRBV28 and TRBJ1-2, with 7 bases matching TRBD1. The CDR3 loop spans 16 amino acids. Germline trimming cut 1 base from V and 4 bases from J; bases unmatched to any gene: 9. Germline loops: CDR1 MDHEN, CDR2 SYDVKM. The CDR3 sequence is CASSLLTGLRIYGYTF. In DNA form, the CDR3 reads TGTGCCAGCAGTTTATTGACAGGGCTAAGAATCTATGGCTACACCTTC.